This T cell receptor (beta chain) was recorded in a study of shared clonotypes between healthy human individuals. Background on the study: Three plates were used per donor for CD4 naive, three for CD4 memory, two for CD8 naive and one for CD8 memory. Study-wide results and caveats: Only blood was sampled, and tissue TCR repertoires likely differ from blood ones. Some clonotypes were shared by all four sorted-subset donors, while others were not shared. The non-shared ones had lower generation probabilities than the shared ones.

A word on this clone: Its antigen is unknown.

The CDR3 totals 15 residues. With 3 bases removed from V and 3 bases from J, the gap between germline ends came to 15 bases. Germline CDR1 MDHEN, CDR2 SYDVKM. Deep was the level at which the assay was run. Repertoires were generated with immunoSEQ multiplex PCR, while TCRdb's copy carries only in-frame clones and drops some. The sample holds some 2,500,000 clones, over 85% seen once. Sequenced sample: naive CD4+ T cells from PBMCs. Stated subset: CD45RA+ positively selected. The V gene is TRBV28, the J gene TRBJ2-7, with TRBD2 as a possible D gene (5 bases). This clonotype was obtained from a man between 18 and 35 years old in good health. Some clones in this sample may be carry-over from other donors' samples. The CDR3 loop is CASSFSGKGVYEQYF. Here the CDR3 DNA reads TGTGCCAGCAGTTTTTCGGGCAAGGGAGTCTACGAGCAGTACTTC.